This TCR beta chain was identified during a study of memory CD4+ T cells and cytomegalovirus serostatus. This clone occurred a few times. The antigen is unknown. The sample has other DNA sequences that encode this CDR3 too. Germline-derived CDR1 and CDR2 are SGHTA and FQGTGA. This CDR3 is 11 amino acids long. Trimming removed 4 bases from V and 6 bases from J, with 6 bases in between. Single viable CD3+CD4+CD8-CD45RO+ cells were sorted as the memory CD4+ T cells. Study-wide results and limits: The CMV-associated TCR signature appears largely within the CD4+ memory repertoire.

How the authors handled the data: After removing out-of-frame reads, approximately 2.2 million distinct TCRbeta sequences remained. TCRdb's table, derived via immunoSEQ multiplex PCR, lists solely in-frame clones and lacks some. Clone size and the V and J calls come from that table; the DNA yielded D and trimming. Of under 45,000 clones listed, over 65% were seen once; the top ten hold under 7.5%. The chain employs TRBV7-3 and TRBJ1-1, with D hard to call. This sequence originates from an adult in good health and CMV-seronegative. Sequenced sample: memory CD4+ T cells from blood. CDR3 in DNA: TGTGCCAGCAGCTCAGGAGCTGAAGCTTTCTTT. This encodes CASSSGAEAFF.